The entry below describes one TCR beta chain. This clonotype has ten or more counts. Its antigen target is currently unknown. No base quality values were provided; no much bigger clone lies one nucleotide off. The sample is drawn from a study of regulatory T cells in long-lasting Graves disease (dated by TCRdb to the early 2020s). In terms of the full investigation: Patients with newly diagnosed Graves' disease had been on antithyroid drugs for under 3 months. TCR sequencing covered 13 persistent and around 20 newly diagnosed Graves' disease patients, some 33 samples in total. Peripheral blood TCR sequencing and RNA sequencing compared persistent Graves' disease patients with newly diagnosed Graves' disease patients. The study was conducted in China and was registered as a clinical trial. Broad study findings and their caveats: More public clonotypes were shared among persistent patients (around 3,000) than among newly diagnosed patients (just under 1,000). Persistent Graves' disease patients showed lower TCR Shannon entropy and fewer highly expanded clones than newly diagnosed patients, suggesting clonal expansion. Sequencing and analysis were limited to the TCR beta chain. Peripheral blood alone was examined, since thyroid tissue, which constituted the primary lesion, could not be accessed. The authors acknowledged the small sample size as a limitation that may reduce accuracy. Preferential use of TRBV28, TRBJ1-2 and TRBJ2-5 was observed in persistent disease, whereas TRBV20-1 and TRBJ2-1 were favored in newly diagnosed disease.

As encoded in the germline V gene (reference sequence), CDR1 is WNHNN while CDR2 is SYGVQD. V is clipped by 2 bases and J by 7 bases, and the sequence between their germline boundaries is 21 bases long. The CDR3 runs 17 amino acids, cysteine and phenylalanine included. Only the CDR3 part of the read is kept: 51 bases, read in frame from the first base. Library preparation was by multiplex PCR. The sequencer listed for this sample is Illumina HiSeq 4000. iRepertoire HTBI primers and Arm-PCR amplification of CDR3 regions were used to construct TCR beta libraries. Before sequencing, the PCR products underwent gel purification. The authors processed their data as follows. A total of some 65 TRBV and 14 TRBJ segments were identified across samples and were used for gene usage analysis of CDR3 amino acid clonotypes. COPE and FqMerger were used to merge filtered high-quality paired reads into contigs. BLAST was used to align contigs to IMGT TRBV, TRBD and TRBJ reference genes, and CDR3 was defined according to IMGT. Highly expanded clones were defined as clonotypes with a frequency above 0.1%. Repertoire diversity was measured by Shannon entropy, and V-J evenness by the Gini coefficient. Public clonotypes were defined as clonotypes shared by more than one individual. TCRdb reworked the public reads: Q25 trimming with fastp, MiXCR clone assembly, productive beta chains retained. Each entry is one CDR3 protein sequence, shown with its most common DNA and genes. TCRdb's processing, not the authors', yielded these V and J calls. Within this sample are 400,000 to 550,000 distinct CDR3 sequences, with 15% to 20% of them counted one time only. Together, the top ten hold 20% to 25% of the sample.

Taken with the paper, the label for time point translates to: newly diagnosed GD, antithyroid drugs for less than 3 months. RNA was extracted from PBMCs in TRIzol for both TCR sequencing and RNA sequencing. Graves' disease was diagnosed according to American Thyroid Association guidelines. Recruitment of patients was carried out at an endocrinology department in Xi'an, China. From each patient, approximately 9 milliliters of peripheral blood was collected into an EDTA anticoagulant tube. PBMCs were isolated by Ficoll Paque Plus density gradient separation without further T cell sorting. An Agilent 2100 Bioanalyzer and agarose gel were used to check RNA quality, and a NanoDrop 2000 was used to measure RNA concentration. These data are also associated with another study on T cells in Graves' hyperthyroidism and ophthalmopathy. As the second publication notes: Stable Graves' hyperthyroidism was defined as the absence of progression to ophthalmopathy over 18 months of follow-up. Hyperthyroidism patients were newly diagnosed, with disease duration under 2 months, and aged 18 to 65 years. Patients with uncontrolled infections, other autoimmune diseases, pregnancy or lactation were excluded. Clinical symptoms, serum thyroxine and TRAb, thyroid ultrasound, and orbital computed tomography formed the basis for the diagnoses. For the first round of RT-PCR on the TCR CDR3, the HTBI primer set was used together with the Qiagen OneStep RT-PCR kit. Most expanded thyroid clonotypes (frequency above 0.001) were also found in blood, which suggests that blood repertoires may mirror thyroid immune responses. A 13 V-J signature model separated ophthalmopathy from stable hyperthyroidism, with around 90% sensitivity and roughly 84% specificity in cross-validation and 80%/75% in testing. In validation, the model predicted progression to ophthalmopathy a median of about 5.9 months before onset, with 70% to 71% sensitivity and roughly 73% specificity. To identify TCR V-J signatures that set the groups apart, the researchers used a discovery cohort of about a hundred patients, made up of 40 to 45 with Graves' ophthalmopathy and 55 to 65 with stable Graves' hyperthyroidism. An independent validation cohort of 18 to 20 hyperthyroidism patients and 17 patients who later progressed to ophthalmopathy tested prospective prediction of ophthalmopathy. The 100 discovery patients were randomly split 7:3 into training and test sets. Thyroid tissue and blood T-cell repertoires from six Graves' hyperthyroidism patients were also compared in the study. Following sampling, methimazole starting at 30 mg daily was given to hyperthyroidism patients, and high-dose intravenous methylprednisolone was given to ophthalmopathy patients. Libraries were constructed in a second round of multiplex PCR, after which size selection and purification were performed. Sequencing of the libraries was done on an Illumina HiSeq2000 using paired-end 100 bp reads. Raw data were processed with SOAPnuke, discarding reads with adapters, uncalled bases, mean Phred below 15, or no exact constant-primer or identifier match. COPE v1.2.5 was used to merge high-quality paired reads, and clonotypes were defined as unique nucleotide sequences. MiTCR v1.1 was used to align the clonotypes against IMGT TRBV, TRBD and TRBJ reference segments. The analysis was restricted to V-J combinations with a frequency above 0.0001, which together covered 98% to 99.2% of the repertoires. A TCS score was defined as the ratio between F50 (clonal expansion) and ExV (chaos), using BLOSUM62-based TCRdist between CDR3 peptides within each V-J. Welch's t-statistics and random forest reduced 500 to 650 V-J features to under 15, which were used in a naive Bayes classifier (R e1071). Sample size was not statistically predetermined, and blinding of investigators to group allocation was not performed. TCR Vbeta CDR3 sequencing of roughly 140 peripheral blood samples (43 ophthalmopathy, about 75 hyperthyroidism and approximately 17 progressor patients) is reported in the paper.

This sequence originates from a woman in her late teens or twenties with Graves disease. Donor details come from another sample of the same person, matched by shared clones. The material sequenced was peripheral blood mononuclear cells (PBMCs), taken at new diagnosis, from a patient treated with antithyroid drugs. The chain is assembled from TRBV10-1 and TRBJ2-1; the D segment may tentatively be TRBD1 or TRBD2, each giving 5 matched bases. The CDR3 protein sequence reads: CASSEDPGRWSPNEQFF. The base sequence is TGCGCCAGCAGTGAGGATCCGGGGCGGTGGAGTCCAAATGAGCAGTTCTTC.